This TCR beta chain was sequenced during a study of control samples from healthy donors and cancer patients. Libraries were prepared by immunoSEQ multiplex PCR; TCRdb keeps only in-frame clonotypes and omits some of them. There are 90,000 to 140,000 clones in the sample; 83% occur only once, and over 10% lies in the top ten. The sample consisted of blood. The clonotype comes from a woman in her fifties or sixties in good health.

Here the CDR3 reads CASSQERSGGPGDTQYF. Here the CDR3 DNA reads TGTGCCAGCAGCCAAGAGCGGAGCGGGGGGCCGGGGGATACGCAGTATTTT. The V and J genes are TRBV4-2 and TRBJ2-3; 9 bases match TRBD2. Looked up from germline, CDR1 is LGHNA and CDR2 is YNFKEQ. Trimming cost V 0 bases and J 6 bases; bases outside gene matches: 10. The CDR3 is 17 amino acids.